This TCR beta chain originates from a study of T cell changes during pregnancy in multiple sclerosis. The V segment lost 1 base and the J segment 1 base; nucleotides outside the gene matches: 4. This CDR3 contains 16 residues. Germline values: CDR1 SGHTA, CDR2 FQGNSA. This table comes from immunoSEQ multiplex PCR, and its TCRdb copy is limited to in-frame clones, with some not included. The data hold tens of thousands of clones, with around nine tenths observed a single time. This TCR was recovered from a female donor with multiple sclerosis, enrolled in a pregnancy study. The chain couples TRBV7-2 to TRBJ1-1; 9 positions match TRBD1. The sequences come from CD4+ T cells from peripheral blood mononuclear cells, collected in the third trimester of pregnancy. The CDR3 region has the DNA TGTGCCAGCAGCTTAGGGCCGGGACAGGGGAACACTGAAGCTTTCTTT. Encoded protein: CASSLGPGQGNTEAFF. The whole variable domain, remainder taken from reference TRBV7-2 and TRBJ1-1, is GAGVSQSPSNKVTEKGKDVELRCDPISGHTALYWYRQSLGQGLEFLIYFQGNSAPDKSGLPSDRFSAERTGGSVSTLTIQRTQQEDSAVYLCASSLGPGQGNTEAFFGQGTRLTVV.